The 25 T cell receptor beta chains below all came from one sample that was sequenced in a study of blood T cell repertoires in COVID-19. Clones were sequenced by immunoSEQ multiplex PCR, and TCRdb holds only the in-frame ones, with some missing. The table includes around 65,000 clones, more than 70% detected once. Material for sequencing was peripheral blood. These receptors originate from a human donor in a cohort sampled during active COVID-19.

The chain has TRBV29-1 and TRBJ1-2; D gene unclear. Germline V gene lookup returns CDR1 SQVTM and CDR2 ANQGSEA. The V end was cut by 6 bases, the J end by 7 bases, with 12 bases between. The CDR3 is 11 residues long. Here the CDR3 reads CSVSFIGGYTF. The CDR3 coding sequence is TGCAGCGTCTCTTTTATCGGTGGCTACACCTTC.

The chain's CDR3 is CASSESTFNTGELFF. In nucleotides, the CDR3 is TGCGCCAGCAGTGAGTCGACTTTCAACACCGGGGAGCTGTTTTTT. The chain combines TRBV10-1 with TRBJ2-2; unclear D gene. V was cut by 0 bases and J by 2 bases, with 7 bases left in between. The CDR3 length is 15 residues. Germline assignment: CDR1 WNHNN and CDR2 SYGVQD (reference sequence).

The chain employs TRBV28 and TRBJ2-3; 8 positions agree with TRBD1. V lost 3 bases to trimming and J lost 1 base; unmatched junction nucleotides: 6. CDR1 and CDR2 from the germline V gene are MDHEN and SYDVKM. CDR3 length: 16 amino acids. CDR3 sequence: CASSLTQTGGTDTQYF. In DNA, the CDR3 is TGTGCCAGCAGTTTGACACAGACAGGGGGCACAGATACGCAGTATTTT.

This clone was recorded only once. J is TRBJ1-5 and V is TRBV5-1, with 8 nucleotides matching TRBD1. The CDR3 extends over 14 amino acids. Per the germline V gene, CDR1 is SGHRS and CDR2 is YFSETQ. The J segment lost 7 bases and the V segment lost 4 bases, leaving 7 bases of the junction unmatched. This CDR3 is CASSLDRGGQPQHF. Here the CDR3 DNA reads TGCGCCAGCAGCCTAGACAGGGGCGGGCAGCCCCAGCATTTT.

CDR3 in DNA: TGCGCCAGCAGCCGACAGGGTGATGGCTACACCTTC. Translating gives CASSRQGDGYTF. The rearrangement joins TRBV5-1 to TRBJ1-2; 7 nucleotides line up with TRBD1. The CDR3 has 12 amino acids. Germline assignment: CDR1 SGHRS and CDR2 YFSETQ. V lost 4 bases to trimming and J lost 6 bases; unmatched junction nucleotides: 3.

This clone was counted between two and nine times. The chain couples TRBV7-9 to TRBJ1-1; weak D call: TRBD1 (5 bases). This CDR3 region has 13 residues. The V gene lost 1 base and the J gene lost 3 bases, with 6 bases spanning the gap. Germline CDR1 is SEHNR and CDR2 is FQNEAQ (reference sequence). This chain's CDR3 is CASSLEGDTEAFF. The CDR3 DNA reads as TGTGCCAGCAGCTTAGAAGGGGACACTGAAGCTTTCTTT.

The V call is TRBV5-4, the J call TRBJ2-1; 15 nucleotides agree with TRBD2. CDR1 is SGHNT and CDR2 is YYREEE in the germline V gene (reference sequence). V lost 4 bases, J lost 3 bases, and 2 bases stayed unmatched. The CDR3 runs 16 residues. The CDR3 region has the DNA TGTGCCAGCAGCCCGGGACTAGCGGGAGGCTACAATGAGCAGTTCTTC. Translation gives CASSPGLAGGYNEQFF.

The CDR3 is CASTLRGFTGELFF. The CDR3 DNA sequence: TGTGCCAGCACCCTCCGAGGGTTCACCGGGGAGCTGTTTTTT. This sequence joins TRBV28 and TRBJ2-2; maybe TRBD2 (5 bases). This CDR3 contains 14 residues. Trimming took off 7 bases at V and 4 bases at J, with 13 bases between the two ends. CDR1 and CDR2 from the germline V gene are MDHEN and SYDVKM.

The chain is built from TRBV18 and TRBJ1-5; TRBD1 matches 9 bases. CDR1 KGHSH and CDR2 LQKENI come from the germline V gene. Germline trimming cut 2 bases from V and 5 bases from J; bases unmatched to any gene: 7. The CDR3 consists of 16 residues. CDR3 residues: CASSPNNRGQDQPQHF. The CDR3 region has the DNA TGTGCCAGCTCACCAAACAACAGGGGGCAGGATCAGCCCCAGCATTTT. Looking up the rest from reference TRBV18 and TRBJ1-5 gives the full variable domain: NAGVMQNPRHLVRRRGQEARLRCSPMKGHSHVYWYRQLPEEGLKFMVYLQKENIIDESGMPKERFSAEFPKEGPSILRIQQVVRGDSAAYFCASSPNNRGQDQPQHFGDGTRLSIL.

The rearrangement uses TRBV7-8 and TRBJ2-1; 8 nucleotides line up with TRBD2. The J segment lost 3 bases and the V segment lost 4 bases, leaving 5 bases of the junction unmatched. The CDR3 totals 15 residues. Germline V gives CDR1 SGHVS, CDR2 FQNEAQ. CDR3 sequence reads: CASSSGLVGYNEQFF. CDR3 DNA sequence: TGTGCCAGCAGCTCGGGACTAGTGGGCTACAATGAGCAGTTCTTC.

The chain links TRBV2 to TRBJ1-6, with D possibly TRBD1 on 5 matching bases. Germline V gene data show CDR1 as SNHLY and CDR2 as FYNNEI. V was cut by 4 bases and J by 0 bases, with 16 bases left in between. This CDR3 region has 18 residues. CDR3 amino acids: CASSGIRVGRSYNSPLHF. The CDR3 nucleotides read TGTGCCAGCAGTGGGATCAGGGTAGGGCGCTCCTATAATTCACCCCTCCACTTT. The full variable domain, with the rest looked up from reference TRBV2 and TRBJ1-6, is EPEVTQTPSHQVTQMGQEVILRCVPISNHLYFYWYRQILGQKVEFLVSFYNNEISEKSEIFDDQFSVERPDGSNFTLKIRSTKLEDSAMYFCASSGIRVGRSYNSPLHFGNGTRLTVT.

J is TRBJ2-4 and V is TRBV28; TRBD1 matches 8 bases. This CDR3 comprises 15 residues. CDR1 and CDR2 (germline): MDHEN, SYDVKM. The junction had 10 bases not matched to a gene; V was cut back by 6 bases and J by 6 bases. CDR3 DNA sequence: TGTGCCAGCAGCACGGACAGGGCCCGAAGAAACATTCAGTACTTC. Residues: CASSTDRARRNIQYF.

The rearrangement joins TRBV19 to TRBJ2-7, with TRBD2 matching over 10 bases. This CDR3 spans 14 amino acids. Looked up from germline, CDR1 is LNHDA and CDR2 is SQIVND (reference sequence). The V gene end was trimmed by 2 bases and the J gene end by 7 bases; junction bases not matched to a gene: 5. CDR3 nucleotides: TGTGCCAGTAGTATATCGGCTAGCGGGAGTGAGCAGTACTTC. This gives the protein CASSISASGSEQYF.

V and J are TRBV5-6 and TRBJ1-5; D gene unclear. The CDR3 contains 19 residues. The germline V and J ends were trimmed by 4 bases and 0 bases, with 23 bases remaining between them. In germline, CDR1 is SGHDT, CDR2 YYEEEE. The chain's CDR3 is CASSPSRGTDFYSNQPQHF. CDR3 DNA: TGTGCCAGCAGCCCCTCTCGGGGTACCGATTTTTATAGCAATCAGCCCCAGCATTTT.

The chain carries TRBV6-5 and TRBJ2-7; D gene ambiguous. The CDR3 extends over 16 amino acids. Trimming cost V 0 bases and J 1 base, with 13 bases left between them. The germline CDR1 and CDR2 sequences are MNHEY and SVGAGI. Here the CDR3 DNA reads TGTGCCAGCAGTTACTCCCCCCGCACCCTATCCTACGAGCAGTACTTC. This sequence encodes CASSYSPRTLSYEQYF.

CDR3 DNA: TGTGCCAGCAGTGACCTACTAGGAGGGGAGACCCAGTACTTC. It specifies CASSDLLGGETQYF. V and J are TRBV6-1 and TRBJ2-5; TRBD2 is a possible D gene (6 bases). With 3 bases removed from V and 5 bases from J, the gap between germline ends came to 13 bases. The CDR3 has 14 amino acids. Per the germline V gene, CDR1 is MNHNS and CDR2 is SASEGT.

This rearrangement joins TRBV5-1 to TRBJ1-5, with TRBD1 identical over 9 bases. CDR3 size: 13 residues. V shed 7 bases, J shed 4 bases, and the junction held 3 bases outside the gene matches. Germline V gene sequence: CDR1 SGHRS, CDR2 YFSETQ. CDR3 in DNA: TGCGCCAGCCGGACAGGGGATAATCAGCCCCAGCATTTT. Translated, it gives CASRTGDNQPQHF.

This chain uses TRBV7-2 with TRBJ2-1; 11 positions match TRBD2. CDR1 is SGHTA, CDR2 FQGNSA, per germline. The V segment lost 3 bases and the J segment 7 bases; nucleotides outside the gene matches: 8. The CDR3 spans 16 residues. CDR3 sequence reads: CASSFVAGGPRNEQFF. CDR3 DNA: TGTGCCAGCAGCTTCGTAGCGGGAGGGCCAAGGAATGAGCAGTTCTTC.

The chain is built from TRBV28 and TRBJ2-7; 11 nucleotides agree with TRBD2. Germline CDR1 reads MDHEN; CDR2 reads SYDVKM. The CDR3 is made up of 15 amino acids. Unmatched junction bases numbered 5, after V lost 5 bases and J lost 2 bases. DNA for the CDR3: TGTGCCAGCAGTGCCCCGGGACTAGCGGCCTACGAGCAGTACTTC. This gives the protein CASSAPGLAAYEQYF.

V gene TRBV7-9 combines with J gene TRBJ2-3; D remains ambiguous. Trimming left V 6 bases short and J 5 bases short, with 12 bases between. This CDR3 has 13 amino acids. Germline CDR1 is SEHNR and CDR2 is FQNEAQ (reference sequence). DNA for the CDR3: TGTGCCAGCAGTCCACCGACGGGAGATACGCAGTATTTT. It is translated as CASSPPTGDTQYF.

The chain links TRBV18 to TRBJ1-1; no clear D gene. In germline, CDR1 is KGHSH, CDR2 LQKENI. The CDR3 loop spans 13 amino acids. Trimming removed 6 bases from V and 0 bases from J, with 8 bases in between. CDR3 bases: TGTGCCAGCTCTCGCGGGCTGAACACTGAAGCTTTCTTT. The encoded protein is CASSRGLNTEAFF.

This chain uses TRBV2 with TRBJ1-5; D unclear. Germline V CDR1 and CDR2: SNHLY, FYNNEI. Trimming shortened V by 6 bases and J by 6 bases, and 15 bases separated the two germline ends. The CDR3 consists of 14 residues. CDR3 region: CASSPGVSRQPQHF. The CDR3 nucleotides are TGTGCCAGCAGCCCCGGTGTCTCGCGTCAGCCCCAGCATTTT.

The chain has TRBV6-2 or TRBV6-3 and TRBJ2-5; 9 nucleotides match TRBD2. CDR3 length: 15 residues. Germline V gene data show CDR1 as MNHEY and CDR2 as SVGEGT. The V gene end was trimmed by 6 bases and the J gene end by 5 bases; junction bases not matched to a gene: 10. Here the CDR3 DNA reads TGTGCCAGCAGCTGGGTGCGGGGGGGCTTCGAGACCCAGTACTTC. Protein: CASSWVRGGFETQYF.

This clone appeared a single time. The CDR3 DNA reads TGTGCCAGCAGCCCGGGGACTTACAATGAGCAGTTCTTC. This codes for CASSPGTYNEQFF. The chain recombines TRBV7-9 with TRBJ2-1, with TRBD2 as a possible D gene (6 bases). V lost 5 bases, J lost 4 bases, and 9 bases lay in between. CDR1 and CDR2 from the germline V gene are SEHNR and FQNEAQ (reference sequence). This CDR3 has 13 residues.

This clone was counted only a few times. The rearrangement uses TRBV7-8 and TRBJ1-4; 9 nucleotides align to TRBD1. Germline assignment: CDR1 SGHVS and CDR2 FQNEAQ. V shed 4 bases and J 5 bases; nucleotides not matched to a gene: 5. CDR3 length: 15 amino acids. The CDR3 here is CASSSQGATNEKLFF. For the CDR3, the DNA is TGTGCCAGCAGCTCACAGGGGGCCACGAATGAAAAACTGTTTTTT.